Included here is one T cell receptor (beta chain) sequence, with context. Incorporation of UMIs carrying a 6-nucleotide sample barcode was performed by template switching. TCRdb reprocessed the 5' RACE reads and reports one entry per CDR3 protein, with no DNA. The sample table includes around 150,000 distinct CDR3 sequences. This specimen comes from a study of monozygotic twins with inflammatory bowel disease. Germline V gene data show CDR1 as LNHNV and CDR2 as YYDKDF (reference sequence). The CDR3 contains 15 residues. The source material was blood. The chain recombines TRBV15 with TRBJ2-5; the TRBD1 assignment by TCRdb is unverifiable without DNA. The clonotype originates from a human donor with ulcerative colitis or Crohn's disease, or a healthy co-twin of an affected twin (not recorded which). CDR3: CATSRDRDGKETQYF.